Following are 3 T cell receptor beta chains from one sample sequenced in a study of cytomegalovirus exposure and HLA in healthy donors. Amplification used 60 Vbeta primers and 13 Jbeta primers. Assay used: immunoSEQ multiplex PCR; TCRdb lists only in-frame clones, some missing. The sample shows 200,000 or so clones, 82% of them seen only once. Sequencing used PBMCs. These receptors were collected from a woman between 45 and 65 years old in good health and CMV-seropositive.

This CDR3 is CASSYPGTGINEQYF. As DNA, the CDR3 is TGTGCCAGCAGCTACCCCGGGACAGGGATTAACGAGCAGTACTTC. The V gene is TRBV5-4, the J gene TRBJ2-7; TRBD1 matches at 9 bases. Germline V gene data show CDR1 as SGHNT and CDR2 as YYREEE (reference sequence). The CDR3 loop spans 15 amino acids. Trimming cost V 3 bases and J 5 bases; bases outside gene matches: 9.

This chain uses TRBV28 with TRBJ1-2; weak D call: TRBD1 (5 bases). The CDR3 is made up of 13 amino acids. Trimming stripped 7 bases from V and 4 bases from J, with 13 bases between. Germline-derived CDR1 and CDR2 are MDHEN and SYDVKM. The CDR3 DNA reads as TGTGCCAGCATAAGGGGCAGCATCTATGGCTACACCTTC. Encoded protein: CASIRGSIYGYTF.

The rearrangement joins TRBV4-1 to TRBJ2-2, with 9 positions matching TRBD2. J gave up 5 bases and V 4 bases, and 11 bases lay outside the gene matches. Germline CDR1 MGHRA, CDR2 YSYEKL. CDR3 length equals 17 residues. The CDR3 protein is CASSPTSGYVGTGELFF. The CDR3 DNA is TGCGCCAGCAGCCCGACTAGCGGCTACGTGGGTACCGGGGAGCTGTTTTTT.